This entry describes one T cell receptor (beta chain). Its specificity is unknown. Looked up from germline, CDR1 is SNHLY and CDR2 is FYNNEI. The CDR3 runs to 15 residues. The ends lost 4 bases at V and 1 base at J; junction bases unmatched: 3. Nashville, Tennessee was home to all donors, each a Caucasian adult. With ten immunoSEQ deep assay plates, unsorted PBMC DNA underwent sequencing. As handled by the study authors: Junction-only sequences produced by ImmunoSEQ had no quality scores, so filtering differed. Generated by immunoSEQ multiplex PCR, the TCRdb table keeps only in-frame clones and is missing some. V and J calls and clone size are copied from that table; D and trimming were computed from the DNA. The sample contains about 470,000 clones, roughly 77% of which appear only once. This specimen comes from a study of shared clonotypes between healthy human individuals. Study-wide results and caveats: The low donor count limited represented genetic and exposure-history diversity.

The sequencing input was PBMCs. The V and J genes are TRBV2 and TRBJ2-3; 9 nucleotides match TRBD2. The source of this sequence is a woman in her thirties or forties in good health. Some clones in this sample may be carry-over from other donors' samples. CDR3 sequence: CASSVAGVGTDTQYF. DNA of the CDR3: TGTGCCAGCAGTGTAGCGGGAGTGGGCACAGATACGCAGTATTTT.